This TCR beta chain was found in a study of a mutant IDH1 vaccine in newly diagnosed glioma. Study context: Standard pretreatment was either radiotherapy, temozolomide, or, for most, radiochemotherapy with temozolomide.

Regarding the study as a whole: Alterations occurring in top peripheral T cell clonotypes seemed unrelated to pseudoprogression. Immune responses induced by vaccination arose in 90% to 95% of the patients.

A note on this clone: Its antigen is not known.

Noted time point: baseline, week 1 (first vaccination visit). Treatment in this sample: pre-vaccination baseline after standard-of-care therapy. Each tumor in the donors was a new WHO grade 3 or 4 astrocytoma, IDH1-mutant and ATRX-lost. Using immunoSEQ multiplex PCR, the repertoire was profiled, and TCRdb retains in-frame clones only, with some absent. Of over 75,000 clones listed, about 90% were seen once; the top ten hold approximately 0.58%. V lost 3 bases and J 3 bases, leaving 4 bases between the germline ends. CDR1 is SQVTM, CDR2 ANQGSEA, per germline. This CDR3 is 11 amino acids long. The chain is built from TRBV29-1 and TRBJ2-3; D is ambiguous. The TCR originated in a woman between 45 and 60 years old with glioma. The sample was PBMCs, taken from a glioma patient treated with radiotherapy, temozolomide or both. CDR3 sequence reads: CSVEQTDTQYF. CDR3 DNA: TGCAGCGTTGAGCAAACAGATACGCAGTATTTT.